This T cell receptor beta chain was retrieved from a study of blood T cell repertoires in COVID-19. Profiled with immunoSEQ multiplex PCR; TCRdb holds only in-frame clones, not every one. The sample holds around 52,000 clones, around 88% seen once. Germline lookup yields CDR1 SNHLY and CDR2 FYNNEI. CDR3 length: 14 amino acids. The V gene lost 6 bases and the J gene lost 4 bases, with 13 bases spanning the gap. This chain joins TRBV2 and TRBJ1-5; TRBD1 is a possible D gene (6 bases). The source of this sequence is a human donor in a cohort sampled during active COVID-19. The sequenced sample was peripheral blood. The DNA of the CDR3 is TGTGCCAGCAGCGACAGGTTAGGGAATCAGCCCCAGCATTTT. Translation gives CASSDRLGNQPQHF.